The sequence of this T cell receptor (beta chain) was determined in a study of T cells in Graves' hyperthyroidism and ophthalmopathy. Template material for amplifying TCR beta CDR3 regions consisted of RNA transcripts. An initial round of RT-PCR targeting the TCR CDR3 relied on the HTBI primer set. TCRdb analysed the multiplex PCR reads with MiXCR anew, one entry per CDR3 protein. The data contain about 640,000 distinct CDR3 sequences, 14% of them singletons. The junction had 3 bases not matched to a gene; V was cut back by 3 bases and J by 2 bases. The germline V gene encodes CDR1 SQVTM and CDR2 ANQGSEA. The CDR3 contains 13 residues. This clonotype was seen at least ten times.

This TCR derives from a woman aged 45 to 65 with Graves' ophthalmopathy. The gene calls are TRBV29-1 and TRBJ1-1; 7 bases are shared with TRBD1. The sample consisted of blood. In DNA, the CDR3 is TGCAGCGTTGATAAGGGGGCTAACACTGAAGCTTTCTTT. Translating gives CSVDKGANTEAFF.